A selection of T cell receptor beta chains follows, all from one sample in a study of monozygotic twins with inflammatory bowel disease. TCRdb reprocessed the 5' RACE reads and keeps a single row for each CDR3 protein, giving no DNA. Its table records about 350,000 distinct CDR3 sequences. Sequenced: blood. These receptors originate from a human donor with ulcerative colitis or Crohn's disease, or a healthy co-twin of an affected twin (not recorded which). Both conserved end residues are part of each CDR3.

v_gene	j_gene	len	CDR3aa
TRBV7-2	TRBJ2-3	16	CASSLVIRAETDTQYF
TRBV12-3/TRBV12-4	TRBJ1-2	12	CASSFGSGGCTF
TRBV3-1	TRBJ2-1	14	CASETKGSYNEQFF
TRBV7-8	TRBJ2-5	15	CASSSKPLRGETQYF
TRBV28	TRBJ1-1	15	CASSSLGTEYTEAFF
TRBV10-3	TRBJ2-3	14	CAISGDWSTDTQYF
TRBV6-5	TRBJ2-3	14	CASSYSIATDTQYF
TRBV7-2	TRBJ2-7	14	CASSLKGAAYEQYF
TRBV3-1	TRBJ1-4	17	CASSQWTGSATNEKLFF
TRBV7-9	TRBJ2-7	15	CASSRGTARRDEQYF
TRBV30	TRBJ2-2	12	CAWSANAGELFF
TRBV5-4	TRBJ2-5	12	CASSSPRETQYF
TRBV28	TRBJ2-3	18	CASSGSLGAGGYTDTQYF
TRBV18	TRBJ1-1	15	CASSPNRDSNTEAFF
TRBV19	TRBJ2-7	18	CASTLRASGTSPLYEQYF
TRBV20-1	TRBJ2-1	14	CSATTGMMLYEQFF
TRBV3-1	TRBJ2-7	14	CASSRTATTYKQYF
TRBV5-1	TRBJ2-5	13	CASSDSIQETQYF
TRBV28	TRBJ2-3	18	CASMPSGNSPPSTDTQYF
TRBV6-1	TRBJ2-5	15	CASSEGSSTQETQYF
TRBV10-3	TRBJ2-1	11	CAISEYGGLSF
TRBV7-2	TRBJ2-1	14	CASRKGPGSNEQFF
TRBV20-1	TRBJ1-6	13	CSARGVYNSPLHF
TRBV27	TRBJ2-3	14	CASSLEGAWDTQYF
TRBV7-9	TRBJ2-7	13	CAIRVGSSYEQYF
TRBV11-2	TRBJ1-1	14	CASSPYKRDRVAFF
TRBV30	TRBJ1-5	14	CAWSSGASNQPQHF
TRBV25-1	TRBJ2-7	17	CASSSTPGQGGSYEQYF
TRBV5-1	TRBJ2-4	15	CASSFLGTEGNIQYF
TRBV4-3	TRBJ2-5	16	CASSQDRALHLGTQYF
TRBV5-1	TRBJ2-6	16	CASNRGQSSSANVLTF
TRBV10-3	TRBJ2-3	16	CAIGGLAGGLTDTQYF
TRBV5-1	TRBJ2-5	13	CASGQGARETQYF
TRBV4-3	TRBJ2-7	16	CASSQDRGGFGYEQYF
TRBV7-2	TRBJ2-3	15	CASSLKRVDTDTQYF
TRBV3-1	TRBJ1-4	14	CASSARGQPEKLFF